This T cell receptor (beta chain) was observed in a study of T cell changes during pregnancy in multiple sclerosis. Sequencing used immunoSEQ multiplex PCR; TCRdb keeps in-frame clones, though not all of them. The sample has about 89,000 clones, about 94% seen once. Germline V gene sequence: CDR1 MGHRA, CDR2 YSYEKL. The ends were cut back, 1 base at V and 1 base at J, with 6 bases in the middle. The CDR3 runs 14 residues. The sequencing used peripheral blood, collected in the third trimester of pregnancy. This clonotype originated in a female donor with multiple sclerosis, enrolled in a pregnancy study. V is TRBV4-1 and J is TRBJ2-3; D gene ambiguous. The CDR3 DNA sequence: TGCGCCAGCAGCCAAGGGGCCGGCACAGATACGCAGTATTTT. It specifies CASSQGAGTDTQYF.